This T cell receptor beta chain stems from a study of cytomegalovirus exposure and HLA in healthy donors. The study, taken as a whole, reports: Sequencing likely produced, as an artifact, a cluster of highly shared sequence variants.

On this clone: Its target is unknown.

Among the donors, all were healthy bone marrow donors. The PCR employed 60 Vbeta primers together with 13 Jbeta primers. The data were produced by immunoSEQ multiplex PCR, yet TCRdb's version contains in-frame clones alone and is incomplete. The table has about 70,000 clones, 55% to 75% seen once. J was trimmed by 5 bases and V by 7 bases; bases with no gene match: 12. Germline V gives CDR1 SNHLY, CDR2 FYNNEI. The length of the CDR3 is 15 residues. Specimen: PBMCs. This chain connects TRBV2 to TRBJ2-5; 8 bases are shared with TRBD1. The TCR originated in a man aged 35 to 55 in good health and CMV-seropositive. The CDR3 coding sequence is TGTGCCAGCAACCTACGCGCAGGGGGCGGGGAGACCCAGTACTTC. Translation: CASNLRAGGGETQYF. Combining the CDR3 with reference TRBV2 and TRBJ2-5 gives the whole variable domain EPEVTQTPSHQVTQMGQEVILRCVPISNHLYFYWYRQILGQKVEFLVSFYNNEISEKSEIFDDQFSVERPDGSNFTLKIRSTKLEDSAMYFCASNLRAGGGETQYFGPGTRLLVL.